A single sample gave rise to the 14 T cell receptor beta chains below, sequenced in a study of blood T cell repertoires in COVID-19. Data came from immunoSEQ multiplex PCR; TCRdb stores just in-frame clones and leaves some out. The sample carries fewer than 250,000 clones, 88% recorded once. Material for sequencing was PBMCs or T cells enriched from blood (not recorded which). These receptors were taken from a woman in her 30s who had been exposed to COVID-19.

The chain links TRBV5-5 to TRBJ2-7; a weak D match, TRBD1 (5 bases). Trimming shortened V by 5 bases and J by 4 bases, and 13 bases separated the two germline ends. The CDR3 consists of 13 residues. The germline V gene encodes CDR1 SGHKS and CDR2 YYEKEE (reference sequence). DNA for the CDR3: TGTGCCAGCAGTGGGGCTGACCCTTACGAGCAGTACTTC. Amino acid sequence: CASSGADPYEQYF.

The rearrangement joins TRBV6-5 to TRBJ2-7; 13 bases map to TRBD2. The CDR3 runs 16 residues. Germline V gives CDR1 MNHEY, CDR2 SVGAGI. The ends lost 4 bases at V and 3 bases at J; junction bases unmatched: 6. CDR3 amino acids: CASSFPRTSGGYEQYF. The CDR3 DNA sequence: TGTGCCAGCAGTTTCCCCCGGACTAGCGGGGGCTACGAGCAGTACTTC.

This clone was found once. The J gene is TRBJ2-3, the V gene TRBV29-1, with a weak D call TRBD1 (6 bases). This CDR3 has 13 residues. Trimming took off 6 bases at V and 0 bases at J, with 10 bases between the two ends. Germline V CDR1 and CDR2: SQVTM, ANQGSEA. The CDR3 DNA sequence: TGCAGCGTGCGACAGGCTAGCACAGATACGCAGTATTTT. Amino acids: CSVRQASTDTQYF.

The genes are TRBV15 and TRBJ2-2; 8 bases agree with TRBD2. Germline lookup yields CDR1 LNHNV and CDR2 YYDKDF (reference sequence). With V trimmed by 3 bases and J by 4 bases, 7 bases remained unmatched. The CDR3 loop spans 16 amino acids. CDR3 loop: CATSRRAGAFTGELFF. DNA of the CDR3: TGTGCCACCAGCAGGCGAGCGGGAGCCTTCACCGGGGAGCTGTTTTTT.

This chain connects TRBV18 to TRBJ1-2; D unclear. This CDR3 is 12 amino acids long. Trimming removed 6 bases from V and 9 bases from J, with 14 bases in between. CDR1 and CDR2 (germline): KGHSH, LQKENI. CDR3: CASSLKEERYTF. The CDR3 DNA sequence: TGTGCCAGCTCGCTAAAAGAAGAGCGCTACACCTTC.

This clone appeared a single time. V and J are TRBV10-2 and TRBJ1-5; 8 bases map to TRBD1. This CDR3 has 16 residues. The junction had 7 bases not matched to a gene; V was cut back by 6 bases and J by 0 bases. Germline-derived CDR1 and CDR2 are WSHSY and SAAADI. Written as DNA, the CDR3 is TGCGCCAGCAGCCAGGGGGCTAGGTCTAGCAATCAGCCCCAGCATTTT. Translation: CASSQGARSSNQPQHF.

CDR3 bases: TGTGCCAGTAGTATCCAGGGCTTTAATGAAAAACTGTTTTTT. Translation: CASSIQGFNEKLFF. The gene calls are TRBV19 and TRBJ1-4, with a tentative D call TRBD1 (5 bases). The germline CDR1 and CDR2 sequences are LNHDA and SQIVND (reference sequence). This CDR3 region has 14 residues. Trimming left V 3 bases short and J 4 bases short, with 9 bases between. The full variable domain, with the rest looked up from reference TRBV19 and TRBJ1-4, is DGGITQSPKYLFRKEGQNVTLSCEQNLNHDAMYWYRQDPGQGLRLIYYSQIVNDFQKGDIAEGYSVSREKKESFPLTVTSAQKNPTAFYLCASSIQGFNEKLFFGSGTQLSVL.

V usage is TRBV10-3 and J usage is TRBJ2-7, with 7 bases that match TRBD1. V dropped 6 bases and J dropped 1; count of bases not matched to a gene: 0. The germline V gene encodes CDR1 ENHRY and CDR2 SYGVKD. The CDR3 consists of 12 residues. Here the CDR3 DNA reads TGTGCCATCAGGGGACAGTCCTACGAGCAGTACTTC. Its protein product is CAIRGQSYEQYF.

The genes are TRBV4-1 and TRBJ1-2; tentative D call: TRBD1 (5 bases). The CDR3 has 15 amino acids. The V and J ends lost 4 bases and 4 bases respectively, with 16 bases between them. Germline CDR1 is MGHRA and CDR2 is YSYEKL. The CDR3 DNA is TGCGCCAGCAGCCCCCTGGGAGGGAGGGGCTATGGCTACACCTTC. Its translation is CASSPLGGRGYGYTF.

The CDR3 protein is CASSLNRGINTEAFF. The CDR3 bases are TGTGCCAGCAGTTTAAACAGGGGGATAAACACTGAAGCTTTCTTT. The gene calls are TRBV27 and TRBJ1-1; 8 bases map to TRBD1. V was clipped by 2 bases and J by 2 bases; unmatched bases: 4. The CDR3 length is 15 residues. Germline V gives CDR1 MNHEY, CDR2 SMNVEV (reference sequence).

The chain recombines TRBV5-4 with TRBJ2-1; 8 bases are a match to TRBD2. Germline V CDR1 and CDR2: SGHNT, YYREEE (reference sequence). This CDR3 comprises 15 residues. After removal of 1 base from V and 4 bases from J, the junction contained 4 bases not matched to a gene. The CDR3 region is CASSLSGRVYNEQFF. The CDR3 DNA is TGTGCCAGCAGCTTGAGCGGGAGAGTATACAATGAGCAGTTCTTC.

J is TRBJ1-1 and V is TRBV19; TRBD1 is a possible D gene (6 bases). V was trimmed by 6 bases and J by 5 bases, leaving 13 bases between them. CDR1 and CDR2 from the germline V gene are LNHDA and SQIVND (reference sequence). The CDR3 has 13 amino acids. CDR3 region: CASRRGIRTEAFF. The CDR3 nucleotides are TGTGCCAGTAGAAGGGGGATTCGGACTGAAGCTTTCTTT. The entire variable domain, with the rest obtained from reference TRBV19 and TRBJ1-1, is as follows: DGGITQSPKYLFRKEGQNVTLSCEQNLNHDAMYWYRQDPGQGLRLIYYSQIVNDFQKGDIAEGYSVSREKKESFPLTVTSAQKNPTAFYLCASRRGIRTEAFFGQGTRLTVV.

The genes are TRBV4-1 and TRBJ2-5; TRBD1 matches at 10 bases. There are 18 residues in the CDR3. From germline, CDR1 is MGHRA and CDR2 YSYEKL. V was pared by 0 bases and J by 5 bases, with 12 bases of the junction left unmatched. As DNA, the CDR3 is TGCGCCAGCAGCCAAGAGCCATCGACAGGGGGCAGGAGGGAGACCCAGTACTTC. This sequence encodes CASSQEPSTGGRRETQYF.

This rearrangement joins TRBV2 to TRBJ2-1; 8 bases line up with TRBD2. The CDR3 consists of 15 residues. The germline CDR1 and CDR2 sequences are SNHLY and FYNNEI. V gave up 6 bases and J gave up 1 base; unmatched junction bases: 5. The CDR3 DNA reads TGTGCCAGCAGACCAAGCGGGAGTTCCTACAATGAGCAGTTCTTC. Translating gives CASRPSGSSYNEQFF.